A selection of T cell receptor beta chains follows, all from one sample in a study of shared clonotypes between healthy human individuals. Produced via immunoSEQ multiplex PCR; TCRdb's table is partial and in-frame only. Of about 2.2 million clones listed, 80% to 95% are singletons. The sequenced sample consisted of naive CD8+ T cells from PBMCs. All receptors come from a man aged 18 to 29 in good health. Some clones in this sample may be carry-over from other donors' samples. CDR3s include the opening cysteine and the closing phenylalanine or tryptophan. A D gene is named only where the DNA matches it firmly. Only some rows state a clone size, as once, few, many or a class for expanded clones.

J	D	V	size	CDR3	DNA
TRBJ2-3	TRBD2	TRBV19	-	CASSILAGSLDTQYF	TGTGCCAGTAGTATTCTAGCGGGGTCGTTGGATACGCAGTATTTT
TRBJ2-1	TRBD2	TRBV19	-	CASSIGLAGVNEQFF	TGTGCCAGTAGTATCGGTCTAGCGGGGGTCAATGAGCAGTTCTTC
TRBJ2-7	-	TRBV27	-	CASRQYPYEQYF	TGTGCCAGCAGACAATACCCCTACGAGCAGTACTTC
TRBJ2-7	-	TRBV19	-	CASSIAEEPPYEQYF	TGTGCCAGTAGTATAGCCGAGGAACCGCCCTACGAGCAGTACTTC
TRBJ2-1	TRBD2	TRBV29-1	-	CSPLSGSSYNEQFF	TGCAGCCCCCTTAGCGGGAGCTCTTACAATGAGCAGTTCTTC
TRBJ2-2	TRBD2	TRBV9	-	CASSVDVAGGNTGELFF	TGTGCCAGCAGCGTAGATGTAGCGGGAGGGAACACCGGGGAGCTGTTTTTT
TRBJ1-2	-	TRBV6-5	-	CASSYSADLYGYTF	TGTGCCAGCAGTTACTCGGCGGACCTCTATGGCTACACCTTC
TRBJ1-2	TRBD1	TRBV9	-	CASSAAGGTGGGYTF	TGTGCCAGCAGCGCCGCTGGTGGGACAGGGGGCGGCTACACCTTC
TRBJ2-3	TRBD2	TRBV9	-	CASSAPRSAGGPGGADTQYF	TGTGCCAGCAGCGCCCCTCGGTCGGCGGGAGGGCCGGGCGGCGCAGATACGCAGTATTTT
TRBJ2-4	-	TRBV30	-	CAWKEWTELQNIQYF	TGTGCCTGGAAGGAGTGGACAGAACTCCAAAACATTCAGTACTTC
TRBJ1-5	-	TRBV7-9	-	CASSSRDFWPQHF	TGTGCCAGCAGCTCCCGGGACTTTTGGCCCCAGCATTTT
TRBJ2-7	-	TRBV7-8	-	CASRGRGNYEQYF	TGTGCCAGCAGGGGGAGGGGGAACTACGAGCAGTACTTC
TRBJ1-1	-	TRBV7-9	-	CASSKGSTENTEAFF	TGTGCCAGCAGCAAGGGGTCGACCGAGAACACTGAAGCTTTCTTT
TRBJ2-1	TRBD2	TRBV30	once	CAWAVGGGNEQFF	TGTGCCTGGGCGGTCGGGGGAGGGAATGAGCAGTTCTTC
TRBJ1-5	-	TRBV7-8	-	CASSLGGYSNQPQHF	TGTGCCAGCAGCTTGGGGGGGTATAGCAATCAGCCCCAGCATTTT
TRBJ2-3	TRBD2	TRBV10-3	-	CAIGPPGLSTDTQYF	TGTGCCATCGGGCCGCCGGGACTAAGCACAGATACGCAGTATTTT
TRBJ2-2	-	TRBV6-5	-	CASSSGGELFF	TGTGCCAGCAGTTCCGGCGGGGAGCTGTTTTTT
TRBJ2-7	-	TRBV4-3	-	CASSQVWDDAGEQYF	TGCGCCAGCAGCCAAGTGTGGGACGACGCGGGAGAGCAGTACTTC
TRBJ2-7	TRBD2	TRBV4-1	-	CASSALTSAWSEQYF	TGCGCCAGCAGCGCCCTGACTAGCGCTTGGTCCGAGCAGTACTTC
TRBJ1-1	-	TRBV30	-	CAWRGVIRTPQNTEAFF	TGTGCCTGGAGGGGTGTCATTCGGACACCTCAGAACACTGAAGCTTTCTTT
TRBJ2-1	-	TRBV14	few	CASSQHPSSYNEQFF	TGTGCCAGCAGCCAACACCCGAGCTCCTACAATGAGCAGTTCTTC
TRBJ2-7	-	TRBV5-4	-	CASSRDRSYEQYF	TGTGCCAGCAGTCGCGACAGATCCTACGAGCAGTACTTC
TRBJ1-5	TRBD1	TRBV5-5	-	CASSLVQGGQPQHF	TGTGCCAGCAGCTTGGTGCAGGGGGGGCAGCCCCAGCATTTT
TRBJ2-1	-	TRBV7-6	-	CASSPNGKYNEQFF	TGTGCCAGCAGCCCCAACGGGAAATACAATGAGCAGTTCTTC
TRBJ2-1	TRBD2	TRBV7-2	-	CASSSFAGEIF	TGTGCCAGCAGCTCATTTGCGGGAGAGATCTTC
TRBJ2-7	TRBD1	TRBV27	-	CASSANSGQGYEQYF	TGTGCCAGCAGTGCAAACTCGGGACAGGGTTACGAGCAGTACTTC